This entry lists 28 T cell receptor beta chains sequenced from one sample in a study of T cells after yellow fever vaccination. In TCRdb, the 5' RACE reads were re-called with MiXCR into one record per CDR3 protein. In the table there are 400,000 to 450,000 distinct CDR3 sequences, about 17% of which are singletons. Material: PBMCs, obtained before the yellow fever booster vaccination. These receptors were collected from a man between 18 and 35 years old who received the YFV17D yellow fever vaccine.

DNA for the CDR3: TGTGCCAGCAGTTTACACAGGGAGTACTCACCCCTCCACTTT. Its translation is CASSLHREYSPLHF. The rearrangement links TRBV28 to TRBJ1-6, with D maybe TRBD1 (6 bases). Germline V gene data show CDR1 as MDHEN and CDR2 as SYDVKM. The CDR3 has 14 residues. V lost 2 bases and J 10 bases, leaving 12 bases between the germline ends.

This clonotype was seen a few times. The V and J genes are TRBV3-1 and TRBJ2-2; 8 nucleotides agree with TRBD1. This CDR3 is built from 15 residues. Trimming at V came to 3 bases and at J to 4 bases, leaving 4 bases not matched to a gene. Germline V lookup: CDR1 LGHDT, CDR2 YNNKEL (reference sequence). This chain's CDR3 is CASSQGTGGTGELFF. The CDR3 region has the DNA TGTGCCAGCAGCCAGGGGACAGGCGGCACCGGGGAGCTGTTTTTT.

The chain employs TRBV12-3 or TRBV12-4 and TRBJ2-7; 9 bases map to TRBD1. The V segment lost 5 bases and the J segment 6 bases; nucleotides outside the gene matches: 11. This CDR3 comprises 15 residues. The DNA for the CDR3 is TGTGCCAGCAGTCCGCAACAGGGGGCGATGTCCGAGCAGTACTTC. Its protein is CASSPQQGAMSEQYF.

This clonotype was seen only a few times. The CDR3 spells CASRASGTTQYF. In nucleotides, the CDR3 is TGTGCCAGCAGGGCCTCCGGGACGACCCAGTACTTC. This chain connects TRBV27 to TRBJ2-5; D may correspond to TRBD1 or TRBD2 (5 bases each). The germline gives CDR1 MNHEY, CDR2 SMNVEV (reference sequence). Trimming removed 6 bases at V and 7 bases at J, with 12 bases between. The CDR3 has 12 residues.

The chain links TRBV5-6 to TRBJ2-1; the D is unclear. The CDR3 has 11 amino acids. Trimming took off 7 bases at V and 5 bases at J, with 7 bases between the two ends. Per the germline V gene, CDR1 is SGHDT and CDR2 is YYEEEE. The CDR3 loop reads CASEEHNEQFF. As DNA, the CDR3 is TGTGCCAGCGAGGAGCACAATGAGCAGTTCTTC.

The chain is built from TRBV6-2 or TRBV6-3 and TRBJ2-1; TRBD2 matches at 11 bases. This CDR3 contains 17 residues. Germline loops: CDR1 MNHEY, CDR2 SVGEGT. The J segment lost 2 bases and the V segment lost 0 bases, leaving 3 bases of the junction unmatched. In nucleotides, the CDR3 is TGTGCCAGCAGTTACTCGTCACTAGCGGGGGCCTACAATGAGCAGTTCTTC. It encodes CASSYSSLAGAYNEQFF.

J is TRBJ1-1 and V is TRBV6-6; 7 positions match TRBD1. Trimming took 5 bases from V and 0 from J; bases not matched to a gene: 6. Germline lookup yields CDR1 MNHNY and CDR2 SVGAGI (reference sequence). The length of the CDR3 is 15 residues. CDR3 sequence: CASSPRDSLNTEAFF. The CDR3 DNA is TGTGCCAGCAGTCCCCGGGACAGCTTGAACACTGAAGCTTTCTTT.

This clonotype appeared many times. This chain uses TRBV5-6 with TRBJ2-3, with 9 bases matching TRBD1. From germline, CDR1 is SGHDT and CDR2 YYEEEE. V shed 4 bases, J shed 2 bases, and the junction held 8 bases outside the gene matches. This CDR3 region has 16 residues. The CDR3 reads CASSLQGAGNTDTQYF. CDR3 nucleotides: TGTGCCAGCAGCCTACAGGGGGCTGGGAACACAGATACGCAGTATTTT.

In its sample, this clonotype was seen a few times. The chain recombines TRBV25-1 with TRBJ1-2; 8 bases line up with TRBD1. J gave up 6 bases and V 4 bases, and 10 bases lay outside the gene matches. This CDR3 is built from 15 residues. Germline V CDR1 and CDR2: MGHDK, SYGVNS. CDR3 in amino acids: CASSGNFDRGNGYTF. CDR3 in DNA: TGTGCCAGCAGTGGAAATTTTGACAGGGGTAATGGCTACACCTTC.

The V call is TRBV5-8, the J call TRBJ1-4; 8 nucleotides align to TRBD1. The CDR3 sequence is 17 residues long. Unmatched junction bases numbered 20, after V lost 8 bases and J lost 8 bases. Germline V gives CDR1 SGHTS, CDR2 YDEGEE. The CDR3 loop is CASGRTGRAGWPEKLFF. As DNA, the CDR3 is TGTGCCAGTGGTCGGACAGGGAGAGCGGGCTGGCCGGAAAAACTGTTTTTT. Full variable domain (missing parts from reference TRBV5-8 and TRBJ1-4): EAGVTQSPTHLIKTRGQQATLRCSPISGHTSVYWYQQALGLGLQFLLWYDEGEERNRGNFPPRFSGRQFPNYSSELNVNALELEDSALYLCASGRTGRAGWPEKLFFGSGTQLSVL.

This clonotype has a handful of counts. The chain combines TRBV5-1 with TRBJ2-5; D is unclear. Germline CDR1 and CDR2: SGHRS and YFSETQ. The CDR3 spans 14 residues. Trimming cost V 1 base and J 0 bases, with 7 bases left between them. The CDR3 sequence: CASSLYVNQETQYF. For the CDR3, the DNA is TGCGCCAGCAGCTTGTATGTCAACCAAGAGACCCAGTACTTC.

The chain couples TRBV20-1 to TRBJ1-1, with D possibly TRBD1 on 5 matching bases. The CDR3 consists of 12 residues. Trimming left V 4 bases short and J 7 bases short, with 13 bases between. The germline CDR1 and CDR2 sequences are DFQATT and SNEGSKA (reference sequence). As DNA, the CDR3 is TGCAGTGCTATTAGAGTGGGGCTTGAAGCTTTCTTT. It translates to CSAIRVGLEAFF.

This clonotype was seen a handful of times. Written as DNA, the CDR3 is TGTGCCAGCAGGATACGACAGGGGTCCCACGAGCAGTACTTC. Translating it yields CASRIRQGSHEQYF. This chain connects TRBV27 to TRBJ2-7; 8 positions agree with TRBD1. The CDR3 consists of 14 residues. Germline lookup yields CDR1 MNHEY and CDR2 SMNVEV (reference sequence). V lost 6 bases and J lost 5; bases outside the gene matches: 9.

This clonotype was detected a few times. The CDR3 nucleotides are TGCAGTGCTAGAGATCGCCGCGGCTCGAACTATGGCTACACCTTC. Translating it yields CSARDRRGSNYGYTF. The chain is built from TRBV20-1 and TRBJ1-2; D not certain. The CDR3 covers 15 residues. The germline V gene encodes CDR1 DFQATT and CDR2 SNEGSKA (reference sequence). Trimming shortened V by 0 bases and J by 2 bases, and 13 bases separated the two germline ends.

The sample holds a few counts of this clonotype. The chain combines TRBV7-9 with TRBJ2-3; D perhaps matches TRBD2 (6 bases). Germline V gives CDR1 SEHNR, CDR2 FQNEAQ (reference sequence). The CDR3 runs 17 residues. The ends were cut back, 5 bases at V and 4 bases at J, with 22 bases in the middle. Here the CDR3 reads CASSVTTGTTRPDTQYF. The CDR3 coding sequence is TGTGCCAGCAGCGTTACGACCGGGACGACTAGACCAGATACGCAGTATTTT.

The chain joins TRBV11-2 to TRBJ1-1, with D possibly matching TRBD1 (6 bases). This CDR3 contains 16 residues. Germline CDR1 SGHAT, CDR2 FQNNGV. Trimming stripped 5 bases from V and 1 base from J, with 17 bases between. CDR3 region: CASSKYRQAQNTEAFF. CDR3 in DNA: TGTGCCAGCAGCAAGTACCGACAGGCCCAGAACACTGAAGCTTTCTTT.

The rearrangement uses TRBV4-2 and TRBJ2-6; no reliable D call. V was pared by 0 bases and J by 1 base, with 4 bases between. CDR1 is LGHNA and CDR2 is YNFKEQ in the germline V gene. This CDR3 is 15 amino acids long. CDR3 protein: CASSQEASGANVLTF. The CDR3 nucleotides read TGTGCCAGCAGCCAAGAGGCATCTGGGGCCAACGTCCTGACTTTC.

V is TRBV6-5 and J is TRBJ2-2; D is possibly TRBD2 (6 bases). Deletions cut 0 bases from V and 6 bases from J, with 17 bases between. The CDR3 is made up of 17 amino acids. From germline, CDR1 is MNHEY and CDR2 SVGAGI. The CDR3 nucleotides are TGTGCCAGCAGTTACTCGAGTTATCCGGGGGAGGCCGGGGAGCTGTTTTTT. It is translated as CASSYSSYPGEAGELFF.

This clonotype was counted at least ten times. This chain joins TRBV29-1 and TRBJ2-1, with 12 nucleotides matching TRBD1. The V gene's germline CDR1 is SQVTM and CDR2 ANQGSEA. Germline trimming cut 6 bases from V and 6 bases from J; bases unmatched to any gene: 6. The CDR3 is made up of 14 amino acids. This CDR3 is CSVERDRGPNEQFF. CDR3 in DNA: TGCAGCGTAGAAAGGGACAGGGGGCCCAATGAGCAGTTCTTC.

The gene calls are TRBV3-1 and TRBJ2-5; 9 bases are a match to TRBD2. This CDR3 is 15 amino acids long. V lost 1 base and J lost 5; bases outside the gene matches: 5. Germline loops: CDR1 LGHDT, CDR2 YNNKEL (reference sequence). The CDR3 DNA is TGTGCCAGCAGCCAAGGAGCGGGGGGTTTGGAGACCCAGTACTTC. It encodes CASSQGAGGLETQYF.

This clonotype showed up just a few times. V gene TRBV6-5 combines with J gene TRBJ2-7, with D hard to call. This CDR3 has 11 amino acids. Germline assignment: CDR1 MNHEY and CDR2 SVGAGI. Trimming cost V 2 bases and J 12 bases, with 11 bases left between them. CDR3 DNA sequence: TGTGCCAGCAGTTACGAGGATAGGGTGTACGTC. Translated, it gives CASSYEDRVYV.

The table lists this clonotype with many counts. This chain joins TRBV7-2 and TRBJ2-6, with D possibly being TRBD1 or TRBD2 (5 bases each). CDR1 is SGHTA and CDR2 is FQGNSA in the germline V gene. The CDR3 runs 15 residues. Trimming cost V 7 bases and J 1 base, with 11 bases left between them. The CDR3 here is CASTYWGSGANVLTF. The CDR3 DNA reads as TGTGCCAGCACCTATTGGGGGTCTGGGGCCAACGTCCTGACTTTC.

The chain is built from TRBV6-5 and TRBJ1-5; unclear D gene. Germline CDR1 MNHEY, CDR2 SVGAGI. V gave up 6 bases and J gave up 2 bases, with 14 bases separating them. There are 15 residues in the CDR3. Here the CDR3 DNA reads TGTGCCAGCAGGGAACGATCAGAAGGCAATCAGCCCCAGCATTTT. Translating it yields CASRERSEGNQPQHF.

This clonotype was observed a handful of times. V gene TRBV18 combines with J gene TRBJ1-2, with 8 positions matching TRBD1. After removal of 2 bases from V and 4 bases from J, the junction contained 12 bases not matched to a gene. This CDR3 is 17 amino acids long. From germline, CDR1 is KGHSH and CDR2 LQKENI. DNA for the CDR3: TGTGCCAGCTCACCAAGTTTTGGGCAGGGGGCCTCCTATGGCTACACCTTC. It encodes CASSPSFGQGASYGYTF. The full variable domain, its missing parts supplied by reference TRBV18 and TRBJ1-2, is NAGVMQNPRHLVRRRGQEARLRCSPMKGHSHVYWYRQLPEEGLKFMVYLQKENIIDESGMPKERFSAEFPKEGPSILRIQQVVRGDSAAYFCASSPSFGQGASYGYTFGSGTRLTVV.

The chain is built from TRBV7-3 and TRBJ2-2, with 7 bases matching TRBD1. Trimming removed 5 bases from V and 4 bases from J; junction bases left unmatched: 4. Germline lookup yields CDR1 SGHTA and CDR2 FQGTGA. CDR3 size: 14 residues. The CDR3 sequence: CASSVGTVTGELFF. The CDR3, as DNA: TGTGCCAGCAGCGTAGGGACAGTCACCGGGGAGCTGTTTTTT.

V is TRBV11-2 and J is TRBJ2-5; D is possibly TRBD1 (5 bases). V was shortened by 5 bases and J by 1 base, with 11 bases between the two germline ends. CDR1 is SGHAT and CDR2 is FQNNGV in the germline V gene. The CDR3 covers 14 residues. CDR3 protein: CASSLWTIQETQYF. The CDR3 bases are TGTGCCAGCAGCCTGTGGACAATCCAAGAGACCCAGTACTTC.

J is TRBJ2-3 and V is TRBV7-3; TRBD2 aligns across 12 bases. V was pared by 3 bases and J by 1 base, with 14 bases of the junction left unmatched. This CDR3 has 20 amino acids. CDR1 and CDR2 (germline): SGHTA, FQGTGA. CDR3 loop: CASSLGALAGGSKGTDTQYF. For the CDR3, the DNA is TGTGCCAGCAGCTTGGGTGCACTAGCGGGGGGCTCGAAAGGCACAGATACGCAGTATTTT.

The chain employs TRBV28 and TRBJ1-2, with unresolved D. CDR3 length: 13 residues. Trimming took off 5 bases at V and 4 bases at J, with 11 bases between the two ends. Germline CDR1 reads MDHEN; CDR2 reads SYDVKM. The CDR3 DNA reads TGTGCCAGCAGTGTCTTGCGAGCCTATGGCTACACCTTC. Protein sequence: CASSVLRAYGYTF.